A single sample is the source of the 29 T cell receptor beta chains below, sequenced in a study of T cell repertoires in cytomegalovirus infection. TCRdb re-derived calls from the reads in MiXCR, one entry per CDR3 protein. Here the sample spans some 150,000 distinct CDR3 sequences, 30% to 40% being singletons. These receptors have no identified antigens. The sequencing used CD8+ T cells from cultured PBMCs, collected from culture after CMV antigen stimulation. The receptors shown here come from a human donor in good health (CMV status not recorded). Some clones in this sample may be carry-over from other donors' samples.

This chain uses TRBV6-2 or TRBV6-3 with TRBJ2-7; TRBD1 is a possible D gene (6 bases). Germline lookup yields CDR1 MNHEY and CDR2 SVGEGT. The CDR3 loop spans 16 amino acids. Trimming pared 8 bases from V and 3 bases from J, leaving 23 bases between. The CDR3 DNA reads TGTGCCAGCCGCCAGAAAGCAGGGGACCGGCTCTACGAGCAGTACTTC. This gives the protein CASRQKAGDRLYEQYF.

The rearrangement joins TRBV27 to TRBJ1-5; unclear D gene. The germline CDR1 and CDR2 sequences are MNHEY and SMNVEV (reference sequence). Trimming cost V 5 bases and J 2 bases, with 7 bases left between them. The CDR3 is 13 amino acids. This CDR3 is CASSPLGNQPQHF. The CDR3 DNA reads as TGTGCCAGCAGTCCCCTGGGCAATCAGCCCCAGCATTTT.

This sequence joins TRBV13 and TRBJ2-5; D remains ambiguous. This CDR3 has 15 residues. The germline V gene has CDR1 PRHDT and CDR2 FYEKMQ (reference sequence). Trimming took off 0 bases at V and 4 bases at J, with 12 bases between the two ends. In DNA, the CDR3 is TGTGCCAGCAGCTTAGGAGTAGGGCCCCGAGAGACCCAGTACTTC. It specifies CASSLGVGPRETQYF. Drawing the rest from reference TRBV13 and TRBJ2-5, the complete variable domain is AAGVIQSPRHLIKEKRETATLKCYPIPRHDTVYWYQQGPGQDPQFLISFYEKMQSDKGSIPDRFSAQQFSDYHSELNMSSLELGDSALYFCASSLGVGPRETQYFGPGTRLLVL.

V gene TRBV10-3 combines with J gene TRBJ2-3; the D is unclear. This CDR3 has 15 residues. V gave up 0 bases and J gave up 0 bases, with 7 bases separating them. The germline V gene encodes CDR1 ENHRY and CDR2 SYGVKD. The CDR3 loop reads CAISESWVSTDTQYF. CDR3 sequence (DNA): TGTGCCATCAGTGAGTCCTGGGTTAGCACAGATACGCAGTATTTT.

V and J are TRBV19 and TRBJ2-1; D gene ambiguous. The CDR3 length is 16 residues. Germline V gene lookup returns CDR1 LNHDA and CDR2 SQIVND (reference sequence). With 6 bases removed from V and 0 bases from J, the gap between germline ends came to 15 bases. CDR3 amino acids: CASSPLQIFSYNEQFF. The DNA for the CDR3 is TGTGCCAGTAGCCCTCTTCAGATCTTCTCCTACAATGAGCAGTTCTTC.

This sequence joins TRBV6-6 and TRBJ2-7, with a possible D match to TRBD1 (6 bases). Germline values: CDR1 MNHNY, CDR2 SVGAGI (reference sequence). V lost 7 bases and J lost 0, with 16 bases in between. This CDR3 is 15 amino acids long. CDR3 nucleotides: TGTGCCAGCACCGCAACGACAGGAAGCTCCTACGAGCAGTACTTC. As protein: CASTATTGSSYEQYF.

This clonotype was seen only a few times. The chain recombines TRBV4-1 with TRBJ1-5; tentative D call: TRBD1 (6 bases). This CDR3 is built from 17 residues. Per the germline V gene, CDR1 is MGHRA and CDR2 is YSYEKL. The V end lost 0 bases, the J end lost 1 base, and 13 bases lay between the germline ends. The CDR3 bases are TGCGCCAGCAGCCAAGACTGGGGGGGACAAAGCAATCAGCCCCAGCATTTT. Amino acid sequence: CASSQDWGGQSNQPQHF.

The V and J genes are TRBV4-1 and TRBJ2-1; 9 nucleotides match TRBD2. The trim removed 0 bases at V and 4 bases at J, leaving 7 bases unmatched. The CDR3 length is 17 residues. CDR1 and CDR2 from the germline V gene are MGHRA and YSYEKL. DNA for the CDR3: TGCGCCAGCAGCCAAGATGCGGTAGCGGGGGTTTACAATGAGCAGTTCTTC. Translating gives CASSQDAVAGVYNEQFF.

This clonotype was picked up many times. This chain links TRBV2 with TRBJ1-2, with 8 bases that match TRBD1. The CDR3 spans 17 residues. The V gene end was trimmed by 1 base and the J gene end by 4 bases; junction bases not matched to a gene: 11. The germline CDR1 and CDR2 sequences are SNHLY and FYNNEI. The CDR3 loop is CASSEGGTGPPPYGYTF. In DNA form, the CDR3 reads TGTGCCAGCAGTGAAGGGGGGACAGGTCCCCCACCCTATGGCTACACCTTC. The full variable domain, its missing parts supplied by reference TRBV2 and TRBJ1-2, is EPEVTQTPSHQVTQMGQEVILRCVPISNHLYFYWYRQILGQKVEFLVSFYNNEISEKSEIFDDQFSVERPDGSNFTLKIRSTKLEDSAMYFCASSEGGTGPPPYGYTFGSGTRLTVV.

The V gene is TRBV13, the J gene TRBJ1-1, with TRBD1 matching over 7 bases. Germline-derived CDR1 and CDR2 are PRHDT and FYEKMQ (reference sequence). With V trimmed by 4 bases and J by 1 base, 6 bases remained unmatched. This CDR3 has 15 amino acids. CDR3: CASSSLQGGNTEAFF. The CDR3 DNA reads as TGTGCCAGCAGCTCCCTCCAGGGGGGGAACACTGAAGCTTTCTTT.

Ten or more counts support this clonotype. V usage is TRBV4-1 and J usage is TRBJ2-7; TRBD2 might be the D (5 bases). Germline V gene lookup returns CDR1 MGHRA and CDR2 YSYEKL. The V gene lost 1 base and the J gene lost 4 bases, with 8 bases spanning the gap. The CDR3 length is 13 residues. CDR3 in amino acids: CASSQGGEYEQYF. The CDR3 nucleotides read TGCGCCAGCAGCCAAGGGGGAGAGTACGAGCAGTACTTC.

Written as DNA, the CDR3 is TGTGCCAGCAGTTTAGGGGACAGGGGAGTCTACGAGCAGTACTTC. Residues: CASSLGDRGVYEQYF. The J gene is TRBJ2-7, the V gene TRBV12-3 or TRBV12-4, with 10 positions matching TRBD1. The CDR3 is made up of 15 amino acids. The junction had 3 bases not matched to a gene; V was cut back by 1 base and J by 3 bases.

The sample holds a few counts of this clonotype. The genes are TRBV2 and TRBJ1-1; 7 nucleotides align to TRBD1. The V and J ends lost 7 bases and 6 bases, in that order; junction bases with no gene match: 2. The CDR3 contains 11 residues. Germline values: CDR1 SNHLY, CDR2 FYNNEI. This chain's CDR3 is CASIGTAEAFF. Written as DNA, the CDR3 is TGTGCCAGCATCGGGACAGCTGAAGCTTTCTTT.

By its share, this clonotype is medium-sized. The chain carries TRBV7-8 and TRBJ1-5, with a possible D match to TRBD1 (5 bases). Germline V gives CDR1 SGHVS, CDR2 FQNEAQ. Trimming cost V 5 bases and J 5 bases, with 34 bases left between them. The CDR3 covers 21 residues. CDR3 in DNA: TGTGCCAGCAGCCCACACCTCAGGGAGCCCGGTTCCGACGAAGTCGATCAGCCCCAGCATTTT. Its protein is CASSPHLREPGSDEVDQPQHF.

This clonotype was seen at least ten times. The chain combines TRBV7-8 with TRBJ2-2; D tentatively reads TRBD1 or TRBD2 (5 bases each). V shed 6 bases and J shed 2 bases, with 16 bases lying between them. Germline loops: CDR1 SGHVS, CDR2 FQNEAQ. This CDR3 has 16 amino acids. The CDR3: CASSVRDPSNTGELFF. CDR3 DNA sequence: TGTGCCAGCAGTGTCAGGGACCCCAGTAACACCGGGGAGCTGTTTTTT.

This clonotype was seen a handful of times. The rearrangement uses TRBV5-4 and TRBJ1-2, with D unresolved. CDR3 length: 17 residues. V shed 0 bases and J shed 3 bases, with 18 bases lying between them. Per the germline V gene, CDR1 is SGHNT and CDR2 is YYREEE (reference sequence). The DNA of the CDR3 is TGTGCCAGCAGCTTGGCCGATGCTTCCTCGCTATACTATGGCTACACCTTC. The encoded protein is CASSLADASSLYYGYTF.

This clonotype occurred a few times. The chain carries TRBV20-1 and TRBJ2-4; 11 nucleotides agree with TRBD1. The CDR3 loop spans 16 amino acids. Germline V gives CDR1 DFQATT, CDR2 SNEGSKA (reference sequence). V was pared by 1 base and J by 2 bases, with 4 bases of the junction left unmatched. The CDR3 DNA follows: TGCAGTGCTAGAGCCGGACAGGGGGCAACCAAAAACATTCAGTACTTC. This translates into CSARAGQGATKNIQYF.

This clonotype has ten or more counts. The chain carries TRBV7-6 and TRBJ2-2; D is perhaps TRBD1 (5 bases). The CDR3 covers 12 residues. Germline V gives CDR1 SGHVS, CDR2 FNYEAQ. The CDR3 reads CASTGATGELFF. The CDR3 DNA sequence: TGTGCATCAACAGGCGCGACCGGGGAGCTGTTTTTT.

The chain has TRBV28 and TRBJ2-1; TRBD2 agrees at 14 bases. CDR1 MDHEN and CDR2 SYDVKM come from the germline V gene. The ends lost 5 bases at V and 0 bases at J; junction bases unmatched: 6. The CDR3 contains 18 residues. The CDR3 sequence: CASSARLAGGSSYNEQFF. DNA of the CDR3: TGTGCCAGCAGTGCCAGACTAGCGGGGGGGAGCTCCTACAATGAGCAGTTCTTC.

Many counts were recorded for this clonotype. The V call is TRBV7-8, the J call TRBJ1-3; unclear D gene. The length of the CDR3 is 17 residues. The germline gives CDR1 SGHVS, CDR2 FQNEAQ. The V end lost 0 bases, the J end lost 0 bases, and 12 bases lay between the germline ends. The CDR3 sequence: CASSLAPVISSGNTIYF. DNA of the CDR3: TGTGCCAGCAGCTTAGCGCCGGTGATAAGCTCTGGAAACACCATATATTTT. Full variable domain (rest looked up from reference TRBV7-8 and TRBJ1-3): GAGVSQSPRYKVAKRGQDVALRCDPISGHVSLFWYQQALGQGPEFLTYFQNEAQLDKSGLPSDRFFAERPEGSVSTLKIQRTQQEDSAVYLCASSLAPVISSGNTIYFGEGSWLTVV.

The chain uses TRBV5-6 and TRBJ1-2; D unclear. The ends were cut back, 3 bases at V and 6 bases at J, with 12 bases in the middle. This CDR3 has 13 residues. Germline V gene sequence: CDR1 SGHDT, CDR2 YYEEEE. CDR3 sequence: CASSSPHGNGYTF. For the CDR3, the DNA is TGTGCCAGCAGCTCGCCCCACGGGAATGGCTACACCTTC.

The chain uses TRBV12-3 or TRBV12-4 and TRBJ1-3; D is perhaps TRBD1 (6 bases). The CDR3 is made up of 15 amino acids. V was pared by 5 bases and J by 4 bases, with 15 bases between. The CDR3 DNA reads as TGTGCCAGCAGTCCGAATACAGGGACGGGAAACACCATATATTTT. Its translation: CASSPNTGTGNTIYF.

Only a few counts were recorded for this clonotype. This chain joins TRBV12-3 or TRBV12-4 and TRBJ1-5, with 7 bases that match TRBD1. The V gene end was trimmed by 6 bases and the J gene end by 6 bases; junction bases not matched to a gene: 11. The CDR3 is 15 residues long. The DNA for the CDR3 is TGTGCCAGCAGCTCTGACAGGGACAAGGGTCAGCCCCAGCATTTT. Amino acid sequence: CASSSDRDKGQPQHF.

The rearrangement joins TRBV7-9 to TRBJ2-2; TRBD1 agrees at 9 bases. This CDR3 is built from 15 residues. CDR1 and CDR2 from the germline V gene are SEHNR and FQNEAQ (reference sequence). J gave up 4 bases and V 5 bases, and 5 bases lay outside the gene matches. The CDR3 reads CASSQDRGFTGELFF. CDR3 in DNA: TGTGCCAGCAGCCAGGACAGGGGTTTCACCGGGGAGCTGTTTTTT.

Written as DNA, the CDR3 is TGCGCCAGCAGCCAAGATCAACCCAGGGTGGGTGGCTACACCTTC. Protein sequence: CASSQDQPRVGGYTF. The rearrangement joins TRBV4-1 to TRBJ1-2, with D maybe TRBD1 (5 bases). The CDR3 length is 15 residues. CDR1 and CDR2 from the germline V gene are MGHRA and YSYEKL. The V end lost 0 bases, the J end lost 7 bases, and 15 bases lay between the germline ends.

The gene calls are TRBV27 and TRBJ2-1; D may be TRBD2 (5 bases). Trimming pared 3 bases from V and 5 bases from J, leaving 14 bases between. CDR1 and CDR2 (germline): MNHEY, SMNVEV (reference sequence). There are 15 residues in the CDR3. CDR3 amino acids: CASSFGDEWNNEQFF. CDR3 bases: TGTGCCAGCAGTTTCGGGGATGAGTGGAACAATGAGCAGTTCTTC.

The CDR3 DNA is TGTGCCAGCAGCGAGGGACAAGGTAACTATGGCTACACCTTC. This translates into CASSEGQGNYGYTF. The chain uses TRBV9 and TRBJ1-2; D perhaps matches TRBD1 (6 bases). Trimming removed 3 bases at V and 1 base at J, with 10 bases between. CDR1 is SGDLS, CDR2 YYNGEE, per germline. The length of the CDR3 is 14 residues.

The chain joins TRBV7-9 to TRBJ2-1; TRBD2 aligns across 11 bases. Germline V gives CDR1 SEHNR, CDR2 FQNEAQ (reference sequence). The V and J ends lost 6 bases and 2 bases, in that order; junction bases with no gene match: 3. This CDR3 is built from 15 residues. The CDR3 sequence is CASRFSGGAYNEQFF. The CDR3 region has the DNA TGTGCCAGCAGATTTAGCGGGGGGGCCTACAATGAGCAGTTCTTC.

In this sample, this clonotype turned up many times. The CDR3 reads CASSPYGTPGGYGYTF. CDR3 in DNA: TGTGCCAGCAGTCCGTACGGGACACCGGGAGGATATGGCTACACCTTC. The chain carries TRBV27 and TRBJ1-2; possible D gene TRBD1, 6 bases. With 5 bases removed from V and 5 bases from J, the gap between germline ends came to 21 bases. The CDR3 consists of 16 residues. Germline CDR1 MNHEY, CDR2 SMNVEV (reference sequence).